Listed below are T cell receptor beta chains from one sample, sequenced in a study of blood T cell repertoires in COVID-19. Profiled with immunoSEQ multiplex PCR; TCRdb holds only in-frame clones, not every one. The sample holds around 330,000 clones; about nine tenths are singletons and the top ten take 1.5% to 2%. The specimen was peripheral blood. Source of these receptors: a woman in her 30s with COVID-19, enrolled during active disease. CDR3s include the opening cysteine and the closing phenylalanine or tryptophan. Each record gives: clone size, V gene, J gene, D gene, CDR3 protein, CDR3 DNA. A D gene is named only where the DNA matches it firmly. For some rows the clone size is stated as once, few or many, or as a class when expanded; others skip it.

-	TRBV27	TRBJ1-5	TRBD1	CASSPAGQGRQPQHF	TGTGCCAGCAGCCCAGCGGGACAGGGGCGTCAGCCCCAGCATTTT
-	TRBV7-2	TRBJ2-3	TRBD2	CASSTLAGGRTDTQYF	TGTGCCAGCAGCACCCTAGCGGGGGGCCGCACAGATACGCAGTATTTT
-	TRBV5-6	TRBJ1-1	-	CASKAGANTEAFF	TGTGCCAGCAAAGCAGGGGCCAACACTGAAGCTTTCTTT
-	TRBV4-2	TRBJ1-2	-	CASSQDQGSGYTF	TGTGCCAGCAGCCAAGACCAGGGTAGTGGCTACACCTTC
-	TRBV10-3	TRBJ1-2	TRBD1	CAISEQGALTGYTF	TGTGCCATCAGTGAACAGGGGGCGCTTACTGGCTACACCTTC
-	TRBV5-6	TRBJ1-2	TRBD1	CASSFSTGSRQDYGYTF	TGTGCCAGCAGCTTCTCGACAGGGTCGAGGCAGGACTATGGCTACACCTTC
-	TRBV7-8	TRBJ1-1	-	CASQGQTNTEAFF	TGTGCCAGCCAGGGACAAACGAACACTGAAGCTTTCTTT
once	TRBV3-1/TRBV3-2	TRBJ1-2	-	CASSQVSRDGYTF	TGTGCCAGCAGCCAAGTGAGCAGGGATGGCTACACCTTC
once	TRBV6-2/TRBV6-3	TRBJ1-1	-	CASSAFLGTLNTEAFF	TGTGCCAGCAGCGCTTTTTTAGGGACACTTAACACTGAAGCTTTCTTT
-	TRBV3-1/TRBV3-2	TRBJ1-3	-	CASSQALNTIYF	TGTGCCAGCAGCCAAGCTTTAAACACCATATATTTT
few	TRBV7-2	TRBJ1-5	-	CASSLRRGQIQPQHF	TGTGCCAGCAGCTTACGGCGGGGGCAGATTCAGCCCCAGCATTTT
-	TRBV19	TRBJ1-1	-	CASNPTGLNTEAFF	TGTGCCAGTAACCCGACAGGTTTGAACACTGAAGCTTTCTTT
-	TRBV5-1	TRBJ1-1	-	CASSPWGERNTEAFF	TGCGCCAGCAGCCCATGGGGGGAGAGGAACACTGAAGCTTTCTTT
once	TRBV11-2	TRBJ1-6	-	CASSLEGSWANSPLHF	TGTGCCAGCAGCTTAGAGGGCTCTTGGGCCAATTCACCCCTCCACTTT
-	TRBV6-1	TRBJ2-5	-	CASSEVARVETQYF	TGTGCCAGCAGTGAAGTTGCCCGGGTGGAGACCCAGTACTTC
-	TRBV28	TRBJ1-4	-	CASSPGGGMGNEKLFF	TGTGCCAGCAGTCCAGGTGGAGGGATGGGAAATGAAAAACTGTTTTTT
-	TRBV5-1	TRBJ2-6	-	CASSPEYSGANVLTF	TGCGCCAGCAGCCCTGAGTACTCTGGGGCCAACGTCCTGACTTTC
-	TRBV6-5	TRBJ1-4	-	CASRQGRNEKLFF	TGTGCCAGCAGGCAGGGGCGTAATGAAAAACTGTTTTTT
once	TRBV5-8	TRBJ2-5	-	CASSFLQETQYF	TGTGCCAGCAGCTTCCTCCAAGAGACCCAGTACTTC
-	TRBV11-3	TRBJ2-4	TRBD2	CASSPGGGGGKNIQYF	TGTGCCAGCAGCCCCGGGGGAGGCGGGGGTAAAAACATTCAGTACTTC
-	TRBV5-8	TRBJ2-6	TRBD1	CASSLVGTGPLRGANVLTF	TGTGCCAGCAGCTTGGTTGGGACAGGGCCTCTGCGGGGGGCCAACGTCCTGACTTTC
-	TRBV2	TRBJ1-1	-	CASRGPSEAFF	TGTGCCAGCAGGGGGCCCTCTGAAGCTTTCTTT
-	TRBV7-2	TRBJ1-6	TRBD1	CASGPDRRRSPLHF	TGTGCCAGCGGTCCGGACAGGCGGCGGTCACCCCTCCACTTT
-	TRBV21-1	TRBJ1-1	-	CASSKVAGEGAFF	TGTGCCAGCAGCAAAGTTGCAGGGGAAGGGGCTTTCTTT
-	TRBV6-2/TRBV6-3	TRBJ1-5	-	CASSYSSGTASNQPQHF	TGTGCCAGCAGTTACTCGTCGGGAACGGCCAGCAATCAGCCCCAGCATTTT
-	TRBV19	TRBJ2-7	-	CASRSSGEQYF	TGTGCCAGTAGGAGTAGTGGCGAGCAGTACTTC
-	TRBV6-5	TRBJ1-6	TRBD1	CASSRTGGHSPLHF	TGTGCCAGCAGTCGGACAGGGGGCCATTCACCCCTCCACTTT